The T cell receptor beta chain described here comes from a study of blood T cell repertoires in COVID-19. Turning to the study itself: Material from acute and convalescent COVID-19 was sourced from the United States, Italy and Spain. Nucleic acid was either cDNA or gDNA, and it came from T cells, B-cell-depleted T cells, or PBMCs.

Germline V CDR1 and CDR2: KGHDR, SFDVKD. V was clipped by 4 bases and J by 1 base; unmatched bases: 5. CDR3 length: 15 amino acids. Study processing details: Cell counts per sample came from amplifying reference gene primers. The repertoire was sequenced with immunoSEQ multiplex PCR; TCRdb's copy has only in-frame clones and lacks some. For V, J and clone size, that table is used; D and trimming come from the DNA. Of approximately 94,000 clones listed, under 85% are singletons. Sequencing input: peripheral blood. The sequence came from a human donor in a cohort sampled during active COVID-19. The J gene is TRBJ1-1, the V gene TRBV24-1; 7 nucleotides agree with TRBD1. This CDR3 is CATSDQTGPNTEAFF. CDR3 nucleotide sequence: TGTGCCACCAGTGACCAGACAGGGCCGAACACTGAAGCTTTCTTT.